This TCR beta chain was profiled in a study of T cell repertoires in cytomegalovirus infection. About this clonotype: Its antigen is as yet unknown.

Study outcomes and limitations: Identification of carriers of CMV plus the relevant HLA was performed using cumulative public TCR beta family frequency.

TCRdb fed the reads into MiXCR, producing one record per CDR3 protein. The sample contains 150,000 to 200,000 distinct CDR3 sequences, roughly a fifth of which appear only once. V trimming: 4 bases; J trimming: 3 bases; junction bases outside the gene matches: 13. CDR1 SGHRS and CDR2 YFSETQ come from the germline V gene. This CDR3 has 17 residues. V usage is TRBV5-1 and J usage is TRBJ1-3, with TRBD1 matching 7 bases. The TCR was taken from a human donor in good health (CMV status not recorded). Some clones in this sample may be carry-over from other donors' samples. Source material: PBMCs. CDR3 nucleotides: TGCGCCAGCAGCCTCCTCGGAGGAGGGGGCCTTGGAAACACCATATATTTT. This encodes CASSLLGGGGLGNTIYF.